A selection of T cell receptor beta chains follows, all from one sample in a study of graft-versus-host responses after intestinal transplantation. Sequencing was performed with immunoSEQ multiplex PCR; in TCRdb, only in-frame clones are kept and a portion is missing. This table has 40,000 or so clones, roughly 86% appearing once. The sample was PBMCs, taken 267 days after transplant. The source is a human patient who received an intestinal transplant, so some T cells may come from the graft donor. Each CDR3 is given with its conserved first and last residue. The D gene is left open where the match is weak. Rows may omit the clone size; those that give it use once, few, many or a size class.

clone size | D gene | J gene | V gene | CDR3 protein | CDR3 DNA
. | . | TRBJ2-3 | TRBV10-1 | CASSVPGTSDTQYF | TGCGCCAGCAGCGTACCCGGGACGTCGGATACGCAGTATTTT
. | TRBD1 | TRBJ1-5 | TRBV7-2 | CASSLIWTGVGQPQHF | TGTGCCAGCAGCTTAATCTGGACAGGCGTCGGTCAGCCCCAGCATTTT
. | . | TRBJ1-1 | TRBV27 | CASGLGGAFF | TGTGCCAGCGGCTTGGGGGGAGCTTTCTTT
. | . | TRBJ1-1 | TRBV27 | CASSSHRSGAFF | TGTGCCAGCAGTTCACACAGGAGTGGGGCTTTCTTT
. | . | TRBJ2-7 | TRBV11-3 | CASSFGRSSYEQYF | TGTGCCAGCAGCTTTGGCAGGAGCTCCTACGAGCAGTACTTC
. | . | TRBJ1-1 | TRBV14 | CASSRLGTTEAFF | TGTGCCAGCAGCAGACTGGGGACCACTGAAGCTTTCTTT
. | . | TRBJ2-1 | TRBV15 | CATSRDYPRGTPDNEQFF | TGTGCCACCAGCAGAGATTACCCCCGCGGGACACCGGACAATGAGCAGTTCTTC
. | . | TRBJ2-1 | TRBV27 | CASSLSPRGGGAYNEQFF | TGTGCCAGCAGTTTATCCCCCCGGGGAGGAGGGGCCTACAATGAGCAGTTCTTC
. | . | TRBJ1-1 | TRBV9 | CAGSVDGETEAFF | TGTGCCGGCAGCGTAGACGGGGAGACTGAAGCTTTCTTT
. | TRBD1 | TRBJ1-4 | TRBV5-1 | CASSLGQGSWEKLFF | TGCGCCAGCAGCTTGGGACAGGGGTCGTGGGAAAAACTGTTTTTT
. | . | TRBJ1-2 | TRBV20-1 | CSASMGGYTF | TGCAGTGCTAGTATGGGTGGCTACACCTTC
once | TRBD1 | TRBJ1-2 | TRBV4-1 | CASSHTDLAGGIDGDYGYTF | TGCGCCAGCAGCCACACCGACCTGGCAGGGGGCATCGACGGGGACTATGGCTACACCTTC
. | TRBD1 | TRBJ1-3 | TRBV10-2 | CASGDSRNTIYF | TGCGCCAGCGGGGACAGTCGAAACACCATATATTTT